This TCR beta chain emerged from a study of cytomegalovirus exposure and HLA in healthy donors. PCR employed 60 Vbeta and 13 Jbeta primers. Some clones are missing from TCRdb's copy, which holds only in-frame ones; the method was immunoSEQ multiplex PCR. The sample has tens of thousands of clones; 66% are singletons. V lost 1 base, J lost 6 bases, and 5 bases lay in between. Germline V gene lookup returns CDR1 LNHDA and CDR2 SQIVND (reference sequence). CDR3 length: 12 amino acids. Sequencing input: PBMCs. The clonotype was recovered from a man aged 50 or older in good health and CMV-seropositive. The rearrangement joins TRBV19 to TRBJ2-3; D remains unclear. The CDR3 protein is CASSIGPDTQYF. As DNA, the CDR3 is TGTGCCAGTAGTATAGGGCCCGATACGCAGTATTTT.